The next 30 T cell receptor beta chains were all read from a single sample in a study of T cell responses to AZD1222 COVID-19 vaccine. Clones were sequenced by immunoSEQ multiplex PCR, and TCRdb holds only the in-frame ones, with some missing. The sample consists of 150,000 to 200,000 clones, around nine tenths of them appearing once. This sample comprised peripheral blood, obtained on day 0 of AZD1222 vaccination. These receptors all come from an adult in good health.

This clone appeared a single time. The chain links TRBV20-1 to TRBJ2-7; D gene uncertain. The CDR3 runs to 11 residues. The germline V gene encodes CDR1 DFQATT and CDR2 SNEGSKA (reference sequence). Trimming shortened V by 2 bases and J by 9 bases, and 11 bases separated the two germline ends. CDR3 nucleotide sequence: TGCAGTGCTAGAACTACTCCTGTGCAGTACTTC. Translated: CSARTTPVQYF.

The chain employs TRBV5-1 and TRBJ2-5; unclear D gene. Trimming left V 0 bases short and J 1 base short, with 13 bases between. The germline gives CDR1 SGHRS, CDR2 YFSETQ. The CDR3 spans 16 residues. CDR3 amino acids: CASSLVVNVPQETQYF. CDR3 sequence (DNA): TGCGCCAGCAGCTTGGTCGTCAATGTACCCCAAGAGACCCAGTACTTC. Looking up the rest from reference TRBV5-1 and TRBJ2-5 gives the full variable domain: KAGVTQTPRYLIKTRGQQVTLSCSPISGHRSVSWYQQTPGQGLQFLFEYFSETQRNKGNFPGRFSGRQFSNSRSEMNVSTLELGDSALYLCASSLVVNVPQETQYFGPGTRLLVL.

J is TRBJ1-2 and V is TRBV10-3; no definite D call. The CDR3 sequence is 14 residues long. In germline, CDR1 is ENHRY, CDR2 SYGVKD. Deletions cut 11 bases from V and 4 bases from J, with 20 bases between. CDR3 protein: CAVLGRFPFYGYTF. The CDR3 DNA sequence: TGTGCCGTTCTAGGACGTTTCCCCTTCTATGGCTACACCTTC.

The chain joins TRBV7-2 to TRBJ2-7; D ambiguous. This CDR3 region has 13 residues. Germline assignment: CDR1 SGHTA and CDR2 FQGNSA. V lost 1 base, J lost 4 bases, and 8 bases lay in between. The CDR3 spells CASSLELSYEQYF. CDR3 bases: TGTGCCAGCAGCTTAGAACTCTCATACGAGCAGTACTTC.

The CDR3 DNA follows: TGTGCCTTCAGGGGCAGGAACACTGAAGCTTTCTTT. Translated: CAFRGRNTEAFF. The rearrangement joins TRBV30 to TRBJ1-1; a possible D gene is TRBD1 (6 bases). Germline values: CDR1 GTSNPN, CDR2 SVGIG (reference sequence). This CDR3 is built from 12 residues. Trimming stripped 7 bases from V and 1 base from J, with 10 bases between. Full variable domain (outside the CDR3, taken from reference TRBV30 and TRBJ1-1): SQTIHQWPATLVQPVGSPLSLECTVEGTSNPNLYWYRQAAGRGLQLLFYSVGIGQISSEVPQNLSASRPQDRQFILSSKKLLLSDSGFYLCAFRGRNTEAFFGQGTRLTVV.

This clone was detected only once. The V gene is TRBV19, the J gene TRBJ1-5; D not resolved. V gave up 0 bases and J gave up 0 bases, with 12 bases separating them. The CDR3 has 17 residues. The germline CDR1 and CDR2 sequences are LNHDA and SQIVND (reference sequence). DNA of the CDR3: TGTGCCAGTAGTATAGATGCGTCCAGTTATAGCAATCAGCCCCAGCATTTT. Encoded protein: CASSIDASSYSNQPQHF.

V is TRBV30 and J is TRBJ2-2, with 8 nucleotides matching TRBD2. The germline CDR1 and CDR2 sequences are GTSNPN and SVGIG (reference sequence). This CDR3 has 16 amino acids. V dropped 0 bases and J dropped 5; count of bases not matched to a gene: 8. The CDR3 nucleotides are TGTGCCTGGAGTGTAGGGAGCGGGAGTTTAACCGGGGAGCTGTTTTTT. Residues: CAWSVGSGSLTGELFF.

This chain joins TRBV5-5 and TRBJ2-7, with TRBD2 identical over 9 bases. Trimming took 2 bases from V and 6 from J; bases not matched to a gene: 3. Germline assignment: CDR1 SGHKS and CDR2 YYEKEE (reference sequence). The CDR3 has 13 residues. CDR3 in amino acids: CASSFSGSLEQYF. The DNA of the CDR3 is TGTGCCAGCAGCTTTAGCGGGAGTCTCGAGCAGTACTTC.

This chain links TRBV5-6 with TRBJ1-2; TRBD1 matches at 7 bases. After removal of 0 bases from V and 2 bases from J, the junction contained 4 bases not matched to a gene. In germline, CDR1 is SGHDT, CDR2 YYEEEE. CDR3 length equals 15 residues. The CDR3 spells CASSLEGAGNYGYTF. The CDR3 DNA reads TGTGCCAGCAGCTTGGAGGGGGCGGGGAACTATGGCTACACCTTC.

The CDR3: CSAIGAVSGPTDTQYF. For the CDR3, the DNA is TGCAGCGCAATTGGGGCAGTCTCGGGCCCAACAGATACGCAGTATTTT. The chain joins TRBV29-1 to TRBJ2-3; D is perhaps TRBD1 (5 bases). V lost 7 bases and J lost 3, with 23 bases in between. This CDR3 is 16 amino acids long. CDR1 and CDR2 (germline): SQVTM, ANQGSEA.

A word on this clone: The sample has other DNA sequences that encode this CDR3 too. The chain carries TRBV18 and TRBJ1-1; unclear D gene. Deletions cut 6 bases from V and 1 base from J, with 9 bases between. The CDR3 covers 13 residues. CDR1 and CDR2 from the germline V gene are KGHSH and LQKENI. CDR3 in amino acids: CASSLKPNTEAFF. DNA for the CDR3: TGTGCCAGCTCGCTCAAACCGAACACTGAAGCTTTCTTT.

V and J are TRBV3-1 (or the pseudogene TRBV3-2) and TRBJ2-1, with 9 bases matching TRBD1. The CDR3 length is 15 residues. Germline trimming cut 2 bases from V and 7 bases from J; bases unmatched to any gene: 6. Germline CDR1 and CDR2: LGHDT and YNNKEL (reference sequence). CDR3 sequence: CASSQPQGASNEQFF. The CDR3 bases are TGTGCCAGCAGCCAACCACAGGGGGCGAGTAATGAGCAGTTCTTC.

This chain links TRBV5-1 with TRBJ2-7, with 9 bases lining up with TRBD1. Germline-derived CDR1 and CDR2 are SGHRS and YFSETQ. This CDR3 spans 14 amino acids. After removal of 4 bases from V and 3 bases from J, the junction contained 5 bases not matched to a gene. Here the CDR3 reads CASSQTGGNYEQYF. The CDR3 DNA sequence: TGCGCCAGCAGCCAGACAGGGGGGAACTACGAGCAGTACTTC.

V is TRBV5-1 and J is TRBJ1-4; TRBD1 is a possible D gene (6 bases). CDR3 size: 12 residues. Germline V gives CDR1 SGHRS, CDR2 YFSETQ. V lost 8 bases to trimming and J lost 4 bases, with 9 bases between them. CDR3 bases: TGCGCCAGAGGACAGCTTAATGAAAAACTGTTTTTT. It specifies CARGQLNEKLFF. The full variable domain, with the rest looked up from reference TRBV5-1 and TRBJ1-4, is KAGVTQTPRYLIKTRGQQVTLSCSPISGHRSVSWYQQTPGQGLQFLFEYFSETQRNKGNFPGRFSGRQFSNSRSEMNVSTLELGDSALYLCARGQLNEKLFFGSGTQLSVL.

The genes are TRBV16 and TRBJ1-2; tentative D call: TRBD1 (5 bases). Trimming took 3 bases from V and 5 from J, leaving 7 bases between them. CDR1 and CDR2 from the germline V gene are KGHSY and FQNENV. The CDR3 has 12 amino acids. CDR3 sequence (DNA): TGTGCCAGCAGCCACGGGGCGTATGGCTACACCTTC. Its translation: CASSHGAYGYTF.

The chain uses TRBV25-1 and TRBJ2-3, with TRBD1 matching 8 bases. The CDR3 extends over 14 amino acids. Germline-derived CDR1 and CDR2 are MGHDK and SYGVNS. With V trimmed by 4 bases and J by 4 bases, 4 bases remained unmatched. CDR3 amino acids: CASSAGQGADTQYF. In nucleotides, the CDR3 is TGTGCCAGCAGTGCAGGACAGGGCGCAGATACGCAGTATTTT.

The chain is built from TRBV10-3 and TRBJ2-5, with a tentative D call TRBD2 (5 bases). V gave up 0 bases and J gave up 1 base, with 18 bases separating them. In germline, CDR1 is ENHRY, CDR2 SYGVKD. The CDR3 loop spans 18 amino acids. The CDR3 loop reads CAISESVGAGIFQETQYF. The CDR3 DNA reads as TGTGCCATCAGTGAGTCAGTTGGTGCCGGGATTTTCCAAGAGACCCAGTACTTC.

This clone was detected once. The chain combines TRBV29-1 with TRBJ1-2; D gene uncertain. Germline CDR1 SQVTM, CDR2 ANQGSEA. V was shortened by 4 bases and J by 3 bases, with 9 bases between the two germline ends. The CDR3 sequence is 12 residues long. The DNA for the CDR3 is TGCAGCGTTGGAGAGTACGACTATGGCTACACCTTC. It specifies CSVGEYDYGYTF.

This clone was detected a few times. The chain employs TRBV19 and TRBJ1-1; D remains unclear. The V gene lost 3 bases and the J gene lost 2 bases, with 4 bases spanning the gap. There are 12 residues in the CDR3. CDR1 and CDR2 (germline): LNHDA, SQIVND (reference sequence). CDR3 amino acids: CASSMINTEAFF. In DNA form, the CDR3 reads TGTGCCAGTAGTATGATCAACACTGAAGCTTTCTTT.

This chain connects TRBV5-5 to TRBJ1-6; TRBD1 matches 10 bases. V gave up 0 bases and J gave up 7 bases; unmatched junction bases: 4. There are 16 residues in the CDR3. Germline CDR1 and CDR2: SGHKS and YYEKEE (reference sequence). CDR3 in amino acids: CASSLVRDRGNSPLHF. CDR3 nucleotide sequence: TGTGCCAGCAGCTTGGTTCGGGACAGGGGAAATTCACCCCTCCACTTT.

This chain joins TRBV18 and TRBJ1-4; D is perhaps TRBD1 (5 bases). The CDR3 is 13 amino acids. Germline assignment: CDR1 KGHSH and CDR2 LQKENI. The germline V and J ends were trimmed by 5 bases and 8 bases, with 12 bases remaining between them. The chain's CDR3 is CASSAQGLEKLFF. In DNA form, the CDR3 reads TGTGCCAGCTCAGCCCAGGGCTTGGAAAAACTGTTTTTT.

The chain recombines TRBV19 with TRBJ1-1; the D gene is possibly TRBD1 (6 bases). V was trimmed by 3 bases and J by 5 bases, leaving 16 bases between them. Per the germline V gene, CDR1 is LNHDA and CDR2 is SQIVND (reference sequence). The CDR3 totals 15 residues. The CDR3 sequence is CASSILGAPGTEAFF. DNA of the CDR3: TGTGCCAGTAGTATTCTGGGGGCACCGGGGACTGAAGCTTTCTTT.

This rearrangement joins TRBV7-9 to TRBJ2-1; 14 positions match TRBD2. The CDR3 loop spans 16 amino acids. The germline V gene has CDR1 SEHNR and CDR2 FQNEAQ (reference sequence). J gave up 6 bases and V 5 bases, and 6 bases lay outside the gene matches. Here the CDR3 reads CASSGPGTSGSNEQFF. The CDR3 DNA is TGTGCCAGCAGCGGCCCCGGGACTAGCGGGAGCAATGAGCAGTTCTTC.

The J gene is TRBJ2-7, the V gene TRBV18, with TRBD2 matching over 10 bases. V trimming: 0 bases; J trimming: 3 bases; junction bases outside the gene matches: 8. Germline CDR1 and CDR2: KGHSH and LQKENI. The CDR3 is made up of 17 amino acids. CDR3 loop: CASSPPALVAGGYEQYF. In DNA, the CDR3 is TGTGCCAGCTCACCACCGGCCTTGGTAGCGGGAGGCTACGAGCAGTACTTC.

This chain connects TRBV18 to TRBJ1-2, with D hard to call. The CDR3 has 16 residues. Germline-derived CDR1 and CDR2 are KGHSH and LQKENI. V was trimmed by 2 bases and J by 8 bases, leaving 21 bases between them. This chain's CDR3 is CASSPAQSLASMGYTF. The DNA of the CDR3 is TGTGCCAGCTCACCAGCCCAGTCACTAGCCTCCATGGGCTACACCTTC.

In DNA, the CDR3 is TGCGCCAGCAGCCAAGTGTTTCTAAACGAGCAGTACTTC. Encoded protein: CASSQVFLNEQYF. This chain links TRBV4-1 with TRBJ2-7; no clear D. The V end lost 1 base, the J end lost 5 bases, and 9 bases lay between the germline ends. The CDR3 sequence is 13 residues long. Germline V lookup: CDR1 MGHRA, CDR2 YSYEKL.

CDR3 sequence: CASTWDSTYEQYF. The DNA for the CDR3 is TGTGCCAGCACTTGGGACAGTACCTACGAGCAGTACTTC. The chain recombines TRBV2 with TRBJ2-7; the match to TRBD1 covers 7 bases. The germline gives CDR1 SNHLY, CDR2 FYNNEI. The CDR3 totals 13 residues. J was trimmed by 2 bases and V by 7 bases; bases with no gene match: 5.

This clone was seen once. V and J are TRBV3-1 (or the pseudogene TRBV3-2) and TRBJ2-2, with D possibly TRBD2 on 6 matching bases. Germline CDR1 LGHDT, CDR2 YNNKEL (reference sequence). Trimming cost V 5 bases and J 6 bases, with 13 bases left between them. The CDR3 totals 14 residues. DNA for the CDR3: TGTGCCAGCAGCTCCGGAGGGCGGGCCGGGGAGCTGTTTTTT. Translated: CASSSGGRAGELFF.

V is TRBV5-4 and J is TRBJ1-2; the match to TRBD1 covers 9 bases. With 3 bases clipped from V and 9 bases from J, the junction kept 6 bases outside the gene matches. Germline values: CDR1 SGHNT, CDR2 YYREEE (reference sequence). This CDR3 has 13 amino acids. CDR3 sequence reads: CASSWDRVPSYTF. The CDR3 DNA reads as TGTGCCAGCAGCTGGGACAGGGTCCCCAGCTACACCTTC.

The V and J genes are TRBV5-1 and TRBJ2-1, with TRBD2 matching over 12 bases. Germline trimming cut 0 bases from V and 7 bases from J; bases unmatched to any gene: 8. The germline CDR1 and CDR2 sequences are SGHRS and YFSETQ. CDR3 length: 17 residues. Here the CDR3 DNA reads TGCGCCAGCAGCTTGGGACTAGCGGGAGCAAAGGGGAATGAGCAGTTCTTC. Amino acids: CASSLGLAGAKGNEQFF.